This T cell receptor beta chain stems from a study of cytomegalovirus exposure and HLA in healthy donors. Profiled with immunoSEQ multiplex PCR; TCRdb holds only in-frame clones, not every one. The top ten hold about 6.4% of the sample, which has 140,000 or so clones, about 87% seen once. With 4 bases clipped from V and 5 bases from J, the junction kept 4 bases outside the gene matches. Germline V CDR1 and CDR2: SNHLY, FYNNEI. The CDR3 is 15 amino acids. This receptor was taken from a woman aged 25 to 39 in good health and CMV-seropositive. This chain uses TRBV2 with TRBJ2-2, with 10 nucleotides matching TRBD1. Sequenced material: PBMCs. The CDR3 sequence is CASSGTGGITGELFF. The CDR3 nucleotides read TGTGCCAGCAGTGGGACAGGGGGTATAACCGGGGAGCTGTTTTTT.